Presented here are 11 T cell receptor beta chains from one specimen sequenced in a study of blood T cells in healthy people across ages. Using a J-beta primer mix together with a sample-barcoded 5' primer, a second PCR was run for roughly 6 to 12 cycles. TCRdb analysed the 5' RACE reads with MiXCR anew, one entry per CDR3 protein. Of 600,000 or so distinct CDR3 sequences listed, around half are singletons. Sequenced input: blood. Every receptor here comes from a man older than 75 in good health.

This clonotype was observed a few times. This rearrangement joins TRBV24-1 to TRBJ2-3; the D gene is possibly TRBD2 (7 bases). Germline V gene lookup returns CDR1 KGHDR and CDR2 SFDVKD. The CDR3 is made up of 15 amino acids. Deletions cut 4 bases from V and 3 bases from J, with 13 bases between. The chain's CDR3 is CATSDVGGGTDTQYF. In DNA, the CDR3 is TGTGCCACCAGTGACGTGGGAGGGGGGACAGATACGCAGTATTTT.

V usage is TRBV7-2 and J usage is TRBJ2-5; D gene uncertain. The length of the CDR3 is 13 residues. The germline V gene has CDR1 SGHTA and CDR2 FQGNSA. V lost 1 base to trimming and J lost 4 bases, with 7 bases between them. The CDR3 here is CASSLEWGETQYF. Written as DNA, the CDR3 is TGTGCCAGCAGCTTAGAATGGGGAGAGACCCAGTACTTC.

This clonotype has a handful of counts. The chain joins TRBV20-1 to TRBJ2-1, with 10 bases fitting TRBD2. V was clipped by 6 bases and J by 0 bases; unmatched bases: 8. This CDR3 has 16 residues. Germline V gives CDR1 DFQATT, CDR2 SNEGSKA (reference sequence). Here the CDR3 reads CSAKGASGGSYNEQFF. In DNA, the CDR3 is TGCAGTGCCAAAGGGGCTAGCGGGGGCTCCTACAATGAGCAGTTCTTC.

This chain connects TRBV28 to TRBJ1-5, with 7 positions matching TRBD1. The germline V gene has CDR1 MDHEN and CDR2 SYDVKM. V lost 7 bases, J lost 0 bases, and 6 bases stayed unmatched. The CDR3 has 15 amino acids. CDR3 sequence: CASTPGGISNQPQHF. The CDR3 DNA sequence: TGTGCCAGCACTCCAGGGGGGATTAGCAATCAGCCCCAGCATTTT.

In this sample, this clonotype turned up a few times. This rearrangement joins TRBV6-2 or TRBV6-3 to TRBJ2-2; a weak D match, TRBD1 (5 bases). Germline V gene data show CDR1 as MNHEY and CDR2 as SVGEGT. V was shortened by 6 bases and J by 4 bases, with 15 bases between the two germline ends. This CDR3 has 15 residues. CDR3 residues: CASSRQFRATGELFF. The CDR3 DNA is TGTGCCAGCAGCCGACAGTTTCGTGCCACCGGGGAGCTGTTTTTT.

This clonotype was counted many times. V gene TRBV6-5 combines with J gene TRBJ2-1, with a possible D match to TRBD2 (6 bases). This CDR3 has 15 residues. V lost 6 bases and J lost 3, with 15 bases in between. From germline, CDR1 is MNHEY and CDR2 SVGAGI. The CDR3 DNA follows: TGTGCCAGCAGCCGCGGGGACTTCGTCTACAATGAGCAGTTCTTC. Translating it yields CASSRGDFVYNEQFF.

This clonotype was recorded a few times. The rearrangement uses TRBV4-3 and TRBJ2-1, with D hard to call. The CDR3 is 16 amino acids. The V gene's germline CDR1 is LGHNA and CDR2 YSLEER. V was pared by 0 bases and J by 1 base, with 10 bases between. The CDR3 region is CASSQDGPPSYNEQFF. The CDR3 DNA reads TGCGCCAGCAGCCAAGATGGGCCACCTTCCTACAATGAGCAGTTCTTC.

V and J are TRBV20-1 and TRBJ2-3, with 14 bases identical to TRBD2. This CDR3 region has 16 residues. With 5 bases clipped from V and 1 base from J, the junction kept 5 bases outside the gene matches. Germline CDR1 DFQATT, CDR2 SNEGSKA (reference sequence). CDR3 nucleotides: TGCAGTGCTCCCGGACTAGCGGGGGGTCGCACAGATACGCAGTATTTT. It encodes CSAPGLAGGRTDTQYF.

This rearrangement joins TRBV7-2 to TRBJ2-3, with D maybe TRBD2 (5 bases). Trimming pared 7 bases from V and 4 bases from J, leaving 15 bases between. This CDR3 region has 14 residues. Per the germline V gene, CDR1 is SGHTA and CDR2 is FQGNSA. The CDR3 spells CASKLRRVADTQYF. CDR3 DNA sequence: TGTGCCAGCAAACTCCGGCGGGTCGCAGATACGCAGTATTTT.

The rearrangement links TRBV20-1 to TRBJ2-3; 7 bases map to TRBD2. The CDR3 length is 14 residues. V dropped 5 bases and J dropped 6; count of bases not matched to a gene: 11. CDR1 is DFQATT, CDR2 SNEGSKA, per germline (reference sequence). CDR3 bases: TGCAGTGCTTATCCTGGCGGGAGAGGGGATACGCAGTATTTT. It codes for CSAYPGGRGDTQYF.

This clonotype showed up just a few times. J is TRBJ2-1 and V is TRBV9; 11 bases match TRBD2. CDR1 and CDR2 (germline): SGDLS, YYNGEE. J was trimmed by 6 bases and V by 1 base; bases with no gene match: 3. The CDR3 totals 15 residues. This CDR3 reads CASSVLTSGGNEQFF. The CDR3 DNA reads as TGTGCCAGCAGCGTATTAACTAGCGGGGGCAATGAGCAGTTCTTC.